A single sample gave rise to the 17 T cell receptor beta chains below, sequenced in a study of blood T cell repertoires in COVID-19. The repertoire was sequenced with immunoSEQ multiplex PCR; TCRdb's copy has only in-frame clones and lacks some. The top ten hold approximately 4.5% of the sample, which has around 260,000 clones, 84% seen once. Sequencing was carried out using PBMCs or T cells enriched from blood (not recorded which). Receptors were obtained from a man younger than 45 with acute COVID-19.

The gene calls are TRBV18 and TRBJ2-5; 9 bases line up with TRBD2. The CDR3 consists of 17 residues. Germline V gene lookup returns CDR1 KGHSH and CDR2 LQKENI. Unmatched junction bases numbered 6, after V lost 0 bases and J lost 1 base. The CDR3 protein is CASSPPATSGVQETQYF. For the CDR3, the DNA is TGTGCCAGCTCACCACCCGCGACTAGCGGAGTCCAAGAGACCCAGTACTTC.

This rearrangement joins TRBV5-1 to TRBJ2-2; 7 nucleotides agree with TRBD2. V was pared by 4 bases and J by 5 bases, with 5 bases of the junction left unmatched. Germline V gives CDR1 SGHRS, CDR2 YFSETQ. The CDR3 has 14 amino acids. The DNA of the CDR3 is TGCGCCAGCAGCGCCAGCGGGGTAACCGGGGAGCTGTTTTTT. Protein sequence: CASSASGVTGELFF.

The chain carries TRBV28 and TRBJ2-5, with TRBD2 as a possible D gene (6 bases). Trimming removed 6 bases at V and 0 bases at J, with 11 bases between. Germline values: CDR1 MDHEN, CDR2 SYDVKM. The CDR3 covers 14 residues. The CDR3 bases are TGTGCCAGCAGGGACGGCGGGGACCAAGAGACCCAGTACTTC. Its protein is CASRDGGDQETQYF.

This chain joins TRBV24-1 and TRBJ2-2, with D perhaps matching TRBD1 (6 bases). V lost 9 bases to trimming and J lost 6 bases, with 19 bases between them. Germline assignment: CDR1 KGHDR and CDR2 SFDVKD. This CDR3 contains 15 residues. The CDR3 nucleotides read TGTGCCACCCAACCGGGACAACCCCTGTCCGGGGAGCTGTTTTTT. This translates into CATQPGQPLSGELFF.

J is TRBJ1-2 and V is TRBV20-1; D perhaps matches TRBD1 (5 bases). This CDR3 has 11 amino acids. Germline lookup yields CDR1 DFQATT and CDR2 SNEGSKA (reference sequence). V lost 5 bases to trimming and J lost 8 bases, with 12 bases between them. CDR3 sequence: CSARGGEGYTF. The CDR3 DNA sequence: TGCAGTGCTCGGGGGGGAGAAGGCTACACCTTC.

This chain uses TRBV10-3 with TRBJ2-7; tentatively, D is TRBD2 (6 bases). The CDR3 runs 12 residues. From germline, CDR1 is ENHRY and CDR2 SYGVKD. V was cut by 8 bases and J by 3 bases, with 11 bases left in between. CDR3 bases: TGTGCCATCCGCCAGGAGGGCTACGAGCAGTACGTC. Its translation: CAIRQEGYEQYV.

This clone occurred a few times. The rearrangement joins TRBV12-3 or TRBV12-4 to TRBJ2-3; D is unclear. Trimming cost V 6 bases and J 3 bases, with 7 bases left between them. The CDR3 spans 12 residues. The CDR3 nucleotides read TGTGCCAGCAGCCACGGGACAGATACGCAGTATTTT. This encodes CASSHGTDTQYF.

The rearrangement joins TRBV6-5 to TRBJ2-2; 7 bases align to TRBD1. The J segment lost 2 bases and the V segment lost 5 bases, leaving 5 bases of the junction unmatched. This CDR3 has 15 amino acids. The germline gives CDR1 MNHEY, CDR2 SVGAGI. Here the CDR3 reads CASSIRDRNTGELFF. In DNA, the CDR3 is TGTGCCAGCAGTATCCGGGACAGAAACACCGGGGAGCTGTTTTTT.

The chain links TRBV27 to TRBJ1-1; D gene ambiguous. Germline V gene data show CDR1 as MNHEY and CDR2 as SMNVEV (reference sequence). V lost 2 bases and J 8 bases, leaving 12 bases between the germline ends. The CDR3 is made up of 13 amino acids. CDR3 protein: CASSLGAAFEAFF. As DNA, the CDR3 is TGTGCCAGCAGTTTAGGAGCAGCCTTCGAAGCTTTCTTT.

The chain couples TRBV12-3 or TRBV12-4 to TRBJ1-5; TRBD1 might be the D (5 bases). This CDR3 is 12 amino acids long. V shed 4 bases and J shed 6 bases, with 7 bases lying between them. CDR3 loop: CASSSGLQPQHF. As DNA, the CDR3 is TGTGCCAGCAGTTCGGGACTTCAGCCCCAGCATTTT.

This chain uses TRBV18 with TRBJ1-1; D is possibly TRBD1 (6 bases). CDR3 length equals 17 residues. Between the trimmed V and J ends, which lost 4 bases and 2 bases, there was a span of 20 bases. Looked up from germline, CDR1 is KGHSH and CDR2 is LQKENI. This CDR3 reads CASSRTTGGAQNTEAFF. The DNA for the CDR3 is TGTGCCAGCTCACGTACCACCGGGGGGGCTCAAAACACTGAAGCTTTCTTT. Supplemented by reference TRBV18 and TRBJ1-1, the full variable domain reads NAGVMQNPRHLVRRRGQEARLRCSPMKGHSHVYWYRQLPEEGLKFMVYLQKENIIDESGMPKERFSAEFPKEGPSILRIQQVVRGDSAAYFCASSRTTGGAQNTEAFFGQGTRLTVV.

The chain uses TRBV28 and TRBJ1-2; D is uncertain. This CDR3 contains 11 residues. Between the trimmed V and J ends, which lost 6 bases and 0 bases, there was a span of 2 bases. Germline values: CDR1 MDHEN, CDR2 SYDVKM. CDR3: CASSTNYGYTF. CDR3 nucleotides: TGTGCCAGCAGCACTAACTATGGCTACACCTTC.

The chain uses TRBV5-1 and TRBJ2-1, with 7 bases that match TRBD1. The CDR3 totals 14 residues. Germline V CDR1 and CDR2: SGHRS, YFSETQ. The V segment lost 4 bases and the J segment 8 bases; nucleotides outside the gene matches: 9. The CDR3 nucleotides are TGCGCCAGCAGCGCTAGGGGGCCCGCCGATGAGCAGTTCTTC. Protein sequence: CASSARGPADEQFF.

CDR3 loop: CASSAELAATPEMFKFYNEQFF. The CDR3 region has the DNA TGTGCCAGCAGCGCGGAACTAGCGGCAACCCCAGAAATGTTTAAGTTCTACAATGAGCAGTTCTTC. The gene calls are TRBV9 and TRBJ2-1, with 8 positions matching TRBD2. Germline V lookup: CDR1 SGDLS, CDR2 YYNGEE. Trimming took 3 bases from V and 3 from J; bases not matched to a gene: 26. This CDR3 comprises 22 residues. Combining the CDR3 with reference TRBV9 and TRBJ2-1 gives the whole variable domain DSGVTQTPKHLITATGQRVTLRCSPRSGDLSVYWYQQSLDQGLQFLIQYYNGEERAKGNILERFSAQQFPDLHSELNLSSLELGDSALYFCASSAELAATPEMFKFYNEQFFGPGTRLTVL.

The V gene is TRBV3-1 (or the pseudogene TRBV3-2), the J gene TRBJ2-3, with a tentative D call TRBD1 (6 bases). Trimming removed 6 bases at V and 0 bases at J, with 13 bases between. CDR1 and CDR2 (germline): LGHDT, YNNKEL (reference sequence). This CDR3 has 15 amino acids. The DNA of the CDR3 is TGTGCCAGCAGTCTGGGACAACTTAGCACAGATACGCAGTATTTT. Protein product: CASSLGQLSTDTQYF.

The rearrangement uses TRBV5-4 and TRBJ1-6; possible D gene TRBD1, 5 bases. V dropped 2 bases and J dropped 7 bases, with 10 bases sitting between them. There are 14 residues in the CDR3. Germline assignment: CDR1 SGHNT and CDR2 YYREEE (reference sequence). The CDR3 DNA follows: TGTGCCAGCAGCTTTCGGGGGGGAAATTCACCCCTCCACTTT. Its translation is CASSFRGGNSPLHF.

The V and J genes are TRBV5-5 and TRBJ2-3; a weak D match, TRBD2 (5 bases). V gave up 4 bases and J gave up 4 bases, with 19 bases separating them. Per the germline V gene, CDR1 is SGHKS and CDR2 is YYEKEE (reference sequence). This CDR3 has 16 amino acids. CDR3 nucleotide sequence: TGTGCCAGCAGCCACAAGAGGGCAAATATGCCAGATACGCAGTATTTT. This gives the protein CASSHKRANMPDTQYF.